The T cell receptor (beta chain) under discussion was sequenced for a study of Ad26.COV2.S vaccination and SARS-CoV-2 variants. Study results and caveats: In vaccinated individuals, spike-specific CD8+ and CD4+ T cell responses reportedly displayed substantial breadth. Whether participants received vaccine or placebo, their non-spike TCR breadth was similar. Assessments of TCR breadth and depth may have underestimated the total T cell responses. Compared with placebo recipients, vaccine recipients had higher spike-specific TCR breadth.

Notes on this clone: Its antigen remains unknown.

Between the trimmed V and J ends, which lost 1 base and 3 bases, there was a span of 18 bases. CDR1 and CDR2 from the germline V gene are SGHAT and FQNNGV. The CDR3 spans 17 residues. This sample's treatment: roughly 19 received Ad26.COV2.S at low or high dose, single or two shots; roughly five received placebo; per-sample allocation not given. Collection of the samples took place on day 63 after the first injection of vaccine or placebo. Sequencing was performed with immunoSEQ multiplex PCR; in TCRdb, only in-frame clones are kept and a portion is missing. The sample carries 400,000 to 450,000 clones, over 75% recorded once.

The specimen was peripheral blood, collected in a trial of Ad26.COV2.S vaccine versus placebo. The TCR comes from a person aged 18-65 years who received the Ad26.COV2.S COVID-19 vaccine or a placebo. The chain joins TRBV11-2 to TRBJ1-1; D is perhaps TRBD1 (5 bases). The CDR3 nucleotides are TGTGCCAGCAGCTTAGGGTGGCAGGGCCAATCGGACACTGAAGCTTTCTTT. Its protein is CASSLGWQGQSDTEAFF.